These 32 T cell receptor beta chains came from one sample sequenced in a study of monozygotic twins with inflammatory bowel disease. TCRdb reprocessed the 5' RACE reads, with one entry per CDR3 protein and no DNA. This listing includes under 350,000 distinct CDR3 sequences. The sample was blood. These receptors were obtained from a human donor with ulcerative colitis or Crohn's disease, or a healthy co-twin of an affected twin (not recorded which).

The CDR3 here is CASSLLGGLTEAFF. The J gene is TRBJ1-1, the V gene TRBV12-3 or TRBV12-4; TCRdb names TRBD1, which stays unverified in the absence of DNA. The length of the CDR3 is 14 residues.

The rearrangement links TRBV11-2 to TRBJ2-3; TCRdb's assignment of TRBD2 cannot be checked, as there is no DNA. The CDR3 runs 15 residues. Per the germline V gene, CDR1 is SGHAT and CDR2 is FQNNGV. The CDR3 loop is CASSLVAGVPDTQYF. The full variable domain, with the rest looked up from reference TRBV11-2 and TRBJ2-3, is EAGVAQSPRYKIIEKRQSVAFWCNPISGHATLYWYQQILGQGPKLLIQFQNNGVVDDSQLPKDRFSAERLKGVDSTLKIQPAKLEDSAVYLCASSLVAGVPDTQYFGPGTRLTVL.

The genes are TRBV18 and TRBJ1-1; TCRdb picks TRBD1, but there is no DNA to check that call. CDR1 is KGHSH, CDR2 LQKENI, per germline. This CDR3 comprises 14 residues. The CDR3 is CASSPTTGDTEAFF.

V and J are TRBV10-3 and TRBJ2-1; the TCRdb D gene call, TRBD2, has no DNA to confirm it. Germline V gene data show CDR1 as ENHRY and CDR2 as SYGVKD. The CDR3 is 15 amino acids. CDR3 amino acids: CAISDGTRPNNEQFF.

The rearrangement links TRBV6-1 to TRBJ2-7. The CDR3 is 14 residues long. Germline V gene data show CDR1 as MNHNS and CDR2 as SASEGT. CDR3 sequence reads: CASSDRQGSYEQYF.

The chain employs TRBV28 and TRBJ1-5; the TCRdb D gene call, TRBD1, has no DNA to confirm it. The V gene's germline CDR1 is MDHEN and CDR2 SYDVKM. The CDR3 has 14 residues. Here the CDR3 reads CASSIPTHNQPQHF.

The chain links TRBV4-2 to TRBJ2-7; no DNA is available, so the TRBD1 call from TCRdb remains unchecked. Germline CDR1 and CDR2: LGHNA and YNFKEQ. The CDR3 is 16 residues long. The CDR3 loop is CASSQERRQGAGEQYF.

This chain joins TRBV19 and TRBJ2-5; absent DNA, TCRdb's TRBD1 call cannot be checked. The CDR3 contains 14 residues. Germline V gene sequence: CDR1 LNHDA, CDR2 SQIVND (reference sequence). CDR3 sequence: CASSPGQNGETQYF.

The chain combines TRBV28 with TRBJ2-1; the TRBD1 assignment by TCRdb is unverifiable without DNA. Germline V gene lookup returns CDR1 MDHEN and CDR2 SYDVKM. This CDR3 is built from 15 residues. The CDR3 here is CASSTPGQGVNEQFF.

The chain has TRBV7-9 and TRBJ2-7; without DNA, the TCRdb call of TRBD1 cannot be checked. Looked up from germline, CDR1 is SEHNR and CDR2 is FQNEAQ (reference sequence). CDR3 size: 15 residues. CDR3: CASSSTGGPANEQYF.

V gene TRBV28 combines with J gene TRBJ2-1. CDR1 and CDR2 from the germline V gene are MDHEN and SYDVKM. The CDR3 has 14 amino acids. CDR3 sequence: CASSRTPAYNEQFF.

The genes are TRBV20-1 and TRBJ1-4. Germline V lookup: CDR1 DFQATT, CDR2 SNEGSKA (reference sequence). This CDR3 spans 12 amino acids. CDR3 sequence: CSARGLLEKLFF.

This CDR3 reads CASSGLAASTDTQYF. This chain connects TRBV2 to TRBJ2-3; TCRdb indicates TRBD2, and absent DNA this call remains unverified. Germline CDR1 SNHLY, CDR2 FYNNEI. The CDR3 totals 15 residues. Together with reference TRBV2 and TRBJ2-3, the CDR3 gives the full variable domain: EPEVTQTPSHQVTQMGQEVILRCVPISNHLYFYWYRQILGQKVEFLVSFYNNEISEKSEIFDDQFSVERPDGSNFTLKIRSTKLEDSAMYFCASSGLAASTDTQYFGPGTRLTVL.

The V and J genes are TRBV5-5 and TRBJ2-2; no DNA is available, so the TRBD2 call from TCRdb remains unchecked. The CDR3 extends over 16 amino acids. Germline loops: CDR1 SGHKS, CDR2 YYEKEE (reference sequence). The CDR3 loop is CASSLRGPSDTGELFF.

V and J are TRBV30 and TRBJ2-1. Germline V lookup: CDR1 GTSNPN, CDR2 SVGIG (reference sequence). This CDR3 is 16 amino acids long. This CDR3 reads CAWSGPWRSSYNEQFF.

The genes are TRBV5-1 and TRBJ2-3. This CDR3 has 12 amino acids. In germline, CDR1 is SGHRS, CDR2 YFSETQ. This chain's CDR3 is CASSRGTDTQYF. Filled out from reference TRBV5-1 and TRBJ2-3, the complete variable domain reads KAGVTQTPRYLIKTRGQQVTLSCSPISGHRSVSWYQQTPGQGLQFLFEYFSETQRNKGNFPGRFSGRQFSNSRSEMNVSTLELGDSALYLCASSRGTDTQYFGPGTRLTVL.

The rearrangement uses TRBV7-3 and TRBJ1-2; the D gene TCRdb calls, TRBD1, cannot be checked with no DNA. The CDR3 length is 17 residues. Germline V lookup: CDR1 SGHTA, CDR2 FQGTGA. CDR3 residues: CASSLPSRQGYGYGYTF.

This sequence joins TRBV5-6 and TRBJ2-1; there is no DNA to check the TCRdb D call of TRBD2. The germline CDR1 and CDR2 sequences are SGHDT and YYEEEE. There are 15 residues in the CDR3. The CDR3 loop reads CASHVLAGGYNEQFF.

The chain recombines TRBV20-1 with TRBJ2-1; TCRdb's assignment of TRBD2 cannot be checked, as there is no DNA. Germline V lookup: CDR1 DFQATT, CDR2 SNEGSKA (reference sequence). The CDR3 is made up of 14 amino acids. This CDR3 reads CSAGRTSGDNEQFF.

Here the CDR3 reads CATSDSAQPSGTQYF. V gene TRBV24-1 combines with J gene TRBJ2-5; TCRdb's D call, TRBD2, is unchecked because there is no DNA. Germline CDR1 and CDR2: KGHDR and SFDVKD. CDR3 size: 15 residues.

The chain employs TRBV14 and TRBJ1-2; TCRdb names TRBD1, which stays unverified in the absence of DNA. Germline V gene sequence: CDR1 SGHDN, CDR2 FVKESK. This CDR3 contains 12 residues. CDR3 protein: CASSRDNYGYTF.

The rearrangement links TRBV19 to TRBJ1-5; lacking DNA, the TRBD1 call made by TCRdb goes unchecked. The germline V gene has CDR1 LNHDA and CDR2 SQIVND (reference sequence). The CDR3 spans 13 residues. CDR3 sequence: CASNRGRNQPQHF. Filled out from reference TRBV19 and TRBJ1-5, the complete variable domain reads DGGITQSPKYLFRKEGQNVTLSCEQNLNHDAMYWYRQDPGQGLRLIYYSQIVNDFQKGDIAEGYSVSREKKESFPLTVTSAQKNPTAFYLCASNRGRNQPQHFGDGTRLSIL.

The CDR3 protein is CASSTRTLSLYNEQFF. V is TRBV12-3 or TRBV12-4 and J is TRBJ2-1; TCRdb outputs TRBD1, but without DNA this stays unchecked. This CDR3 spans 16 amino acids.

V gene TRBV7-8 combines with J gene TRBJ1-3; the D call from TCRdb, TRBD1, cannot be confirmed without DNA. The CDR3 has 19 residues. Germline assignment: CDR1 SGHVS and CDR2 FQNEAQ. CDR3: CASSLIVDRYSFSGNTIYF.

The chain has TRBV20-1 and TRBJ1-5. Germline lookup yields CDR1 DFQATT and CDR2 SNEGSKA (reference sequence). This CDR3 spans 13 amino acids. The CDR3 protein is CSARSGANQPQHF.

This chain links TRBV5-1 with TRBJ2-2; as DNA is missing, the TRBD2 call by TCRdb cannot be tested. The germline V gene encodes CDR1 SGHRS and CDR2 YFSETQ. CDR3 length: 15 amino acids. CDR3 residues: CASSSTTSGAGELFF.

The CDR3 sequence is CASSLATTSDSYNEQFF. V and J are TRBV12-3 or TRBV12-4 and TRBJ2-1. This CDR3 spans 17 amino acids.

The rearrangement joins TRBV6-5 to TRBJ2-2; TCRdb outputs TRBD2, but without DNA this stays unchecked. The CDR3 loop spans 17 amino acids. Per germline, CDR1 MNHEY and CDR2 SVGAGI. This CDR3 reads CASSYSGLAGAVGELFF.

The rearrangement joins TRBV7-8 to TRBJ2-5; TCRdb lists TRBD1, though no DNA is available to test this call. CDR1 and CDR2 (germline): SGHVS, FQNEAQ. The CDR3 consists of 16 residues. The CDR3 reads CASSLRRPKGRETQYF.

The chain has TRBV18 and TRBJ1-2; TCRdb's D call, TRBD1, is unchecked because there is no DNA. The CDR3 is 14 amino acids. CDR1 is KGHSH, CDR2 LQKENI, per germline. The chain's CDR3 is CASSPSGLAYGYTF.

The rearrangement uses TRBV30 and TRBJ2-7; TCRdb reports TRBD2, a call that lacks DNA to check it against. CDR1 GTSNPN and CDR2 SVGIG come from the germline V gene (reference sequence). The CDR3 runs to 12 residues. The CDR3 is CAWSSSAREQYF.

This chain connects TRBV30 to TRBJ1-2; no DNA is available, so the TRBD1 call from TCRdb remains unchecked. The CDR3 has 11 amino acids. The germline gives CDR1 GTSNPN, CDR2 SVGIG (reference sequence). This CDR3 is CAEDSYYGYTF.